A selection of T cell receptor beta chains follows, all from one sample in a study of human T cells and chemical hapten exposure. Using its own MiXCR run on the RACE reads, TCRdb lists one record per CDR3 protein. The sample records approximately 34,000 distinct CDR3 sequences, roughly 5.4% being singletons. The sample was whole blood. These receptors were collected from a human donor in good health. Some clones in this sample may be carry-over from other donors' samples. Each CDR3 is given with its conserved first and last residue. D genes are given only for firm matches. Not every row has a clone size; where given, it reads once, few, many or a size class.

V gene	J gene	D gene	clone size	CDR3 DNA	CDR3 protein
TRBV4-1	TRBJ1-5	.	many	TGCGCCAGCAGCCAAGATACCGATCAGCCCCAGCATTTT	CASSQDTDQPQHF
TRBV7-8	TRBJ2-3	.	.	TGTGCCAGCAGCTTATTTGGGTCCCCAGAGGCTGATACGCAGTATTTT	CASSLFGSPEADTQYF
TRBV4-2	TRBJ1-1	.	many	TGTGCCAGCAGCCAAGATTCCACTGAAGCTTTCTTT	CASSQDSTEAFF
TRBV12-3/TRBV12-4	TRBJ2-1	.	many	TGTGCCAGCAACAGGTACAATGAGCAGTTCTTC	CASNRYNEQFF
TRBV28	TRBJ2-7	.	many	TGTGCCAGGGAGGGGCAACAGGGCGTCCCCGAGCAGTACTTC	CAREGQQGVPEQYF
TRBV4-3	TRBJ1-1	.	few	TGCGCCAGCAGCCAAGATAGGGTGACAGCAAACACTGAAGCTTTCTTT	CASSQDRVTANTEAFF
TRBV6-5	TRBJ2-5	TRBD2	many	TGTGCCAGCAGACGGACTACGGGAGGGCCCGGGAAGACCCAGTACTTC	CASRRTTGGPGKTQYF
TRBV4-1	TRBJ1-5	.	few	TGCGCCAGCAGCCAAGGTGGGGGGGTTGGTCAGCCCCAGCATTTT	CASSQGGGVGQPQHF
TRBV20-1	TRBJ2-2	.	few	TGCAGTGCTAAAGTGAACACCGGGGAGCTGTTTTTT	CSAKVNTGELFF
TRBV28	TRBJ2-6	.	many	TGTGCCAGCAGTTCTCCCGCGGACTCTGGGGCCAACGTCCTGACTTTC	CASSSPADSGANVLTF
TRBV2	TRBJ1-1	.	.	TGTGCCAGCAAGTGGCAGAACACTGAAGCTTTCTTT	CASKWQNTEAFF
TRBV6-2/TRBV6-3	TRBJ2-7	.	.	TGTGCCAGCTTCCCGAGGTGGACCCCAACAAGCTACGAGCAGTACTTC	CASFPRWTPTSYEQYF
TRBV4-2	TRBJ1-4	.	many	TGTGCCAGCAGCCAAGATAGATTTACAACTAATGAAAAACTGTTTTTT	CASSQDRFTTNEKLFF
TRBV7-6	TRBJ2-1	TRBD2	.	TGTGCCAGCAGCTCTTTAGGACTAGCGGGCTACAATGAGCAGTTCTTC	CASSSLGLAGYNEQFF
TRBV29-1	TRBJ2-3	.	many	TGCAGCGTTGGACGCTACACAGATACGCAGTATTTT	CSVGRYTDTQYF
TRBV6-1	TRBJ2-7	TRBD2	many	TGTGCCAGCATCAAGGGTAGCGGGGACTCCTACGAGCAGTACTTC	CASIKGSGDSYEQYF
TRBV6-5	TRBJ2-5	TRBD1	many	TGTGCCAGCAGTTTGGACAGGGCTTGGAAAGAGACCCAGTACTTC	CASSLDRAWKETQYF
TRBV4-2	TRBJ1-4	TRBD1	many	TGTGCCAGCAGCCAAGGCGGGGGGACAGGGGGTGAAAAACTGTTTTTT	CASSQGGGTGGEKLFF
TRBV12-3/TRBV12-4	TRBJ2-5	.	few	TGTGCCAGCAGTTTAACCTTGGGGGGACTTGAGCAAGAGACCCAGTACTTC	CASSLTLGGLEQETQYF
TRBV20-1	TRBJ1-5	TRBD1	.	TGCAGTGCTAACAGGGGTAACTTCAATCAGTCCCAGCATTTT	CSANRGNFNQSQHF
TRBV7-2	TRBJ2-3	TRBD2	many	TGTGCCAGCAGCACGGGACTAGCGGGGCTGGATACGCAGTATTTT	CASSTGLAGLDTQYF
TRBV15	TRBJ2-1	TRBD1	.	TGTGCCACCAGCATCGGGGCAGGGGGTTTAGGTGAGCAGTTCTTC	CATSIGAGGLGEQFF
TRBV2	TRBJ1-2	.	.	TGTGCCAGCAGTGTGGAGAGGGAACCTAACTATGGCTACACCTTC	CASSVEREPNYGYTF
TRBV6-6	TRBJ1-4	.	few	TGTGCCAGCAGTTACTTTCCGGGGGCGGAAGCTAATGAAAAACTGTTTTTT	CASSYFPGAEANEKLFF
TRBV3-1	TRBJ1-2	.	many	TGTGCCAGCAACCCGGGACGCTCCCACCTCAACTATGGCTACACCTTC	CASNPGRSHLNYGYTF
TRBV6-5	TRBJ2-1	TRBD2	many	TGTGCCAGCAGTTACTTGCTTCGGGGGAGGGGTAGCTCCTACAATGAGCAGTTCTTC	CASSYLLRGRGSSYNEQFF
TRBV11-2	TRBJ1-1	.	few	TGTGCCAGCAGCACGACCTTATCAGGCACTGAAGCTTTCTTT	CASSTTLSGTEAFF
TRBV11-1	TRBJ2-2	.	many	TGTGCCAGCAGTCCAGCGGGCCTAGTTGGTCGCACCGGGGAGCTGTTTTTT	CASSPAGLVGRTGELFF
TRBV6-2/TRBV6-3	TRBJ1-5	.	.	TGTGCCAGCCACACCCAGGCGGGGATACGGAATCAGCCCCAGCATTTT	CASHTQAGIRNQPQHF
TRBV3-1	TRBJ2-3	.	.	TGTGCCAGCAGCCATTACTCTAGTGGGACAGATACGCAGTATTTT	CASSHYSSGTDTQYF
TRBV5-1	TRBJ2-3	TRBD1	many	TGCGCCAGCAGCTTGACAGGGGATGCCCGCACAGATACGCAGTATTTT	CASSLTGDARTDTQYF
TRBV29-1	TRBJ2-7	TRBD2	.	TGCAGCGTTGAAGGAGCGGGAGGATCCTACGAGCAGTACTTC	CSVEGAGGSYEQYF
TRBV10-3	TRBJ1-2	.	few	TGTGCCATCAACTCTGGTGGCTCCGGTGGCTACACCTTC	CAINSGGSGGYTF
TRBV18	TRBJ2-3	TRBD1	.	TGTGCCAGCTCACAACAGGGGTCAGATACGCAGTATTTT	CASSQQGSDTQYF
TRBV30	TRBJ1-1	TRBD1	medium-sized	TGTGCCTGGAGTGGAGGTTCCGCACAGGGGGCCGGAGATGCTTTCTTT	CAWSGGSAQGAGDAFF
TRBV2	TRBJ2-5	.	.	TGTGCCAGCAGTGAAGGTGTACGGGTGACCCAGTACTTC	CASSEGVRVTQYF
TRBV30	TRBJ2-3	TRBD2	few	TGTGCCGGCGCGACTAGCGTAACAGATACGCAGTATTTT	CAGATSVTDTQYF
TRBV28	TRBJ1-1	.	.	TGTGCCAGCATTGGGGAGTACACTGAAGCTTTCTTT	CASIGEYTEAFF
TRBV6-6	TRBJ1-1	TRBD1	few	TGTGCCAGCAGTTACTCGACAGGGGCCCCTGAAGCTTTCTTT	CASSYSTGAPEAFF
TRBV20-1	TRBJ2-3	TRBD2	many	TGCAGTGCGTTAGCGGGAGGGCCGAGCACAGATACGCAGTATTTT	CSALAGGPSTDTQYF
TRBV10-3	TRBJ2-7	.	few	TGTGCCATCATGCCAGCGGGCCGACCCTACGAGCAGTACTTC	CAIMPAGRPYEQYF
TRBV30	TRBJ2-5	.	.	TGTGCCTGGAGTGCGGGGTTCCAAGAGACCCAGTACTTC	CAWSAGFQETQYF
TRBV13	TRBJ2-3	.	many	TGTGCCAGCAGCTTAGCCCTGGCAGATACGCAGTATTTT	CASSLALADTQYF
TRBV3-1	TRBJ1-1	TRBD1	many	TGTGCCAGCAGCCAAGTCCACGGGACAGCGAATAGACCCATCTTT	CASSQVHGTANRPIF
TRBV20-1	TRBJ1-2	TRBD1	many	TGCAGTGCTAGAGAGGGGGGGCAGGGGGCCGAAGCTAACTATGGCTACACCTTC	CSAREGGQGAEANYGYTF
TRBV6-1	TRBJ2-3	.	many	TGTGCCAGCAGTGAAGCGCGAGATACGCAGTATTTT	CASSEARDTQYF